Listed here is a single T cell receptor beta chain. The entry originates in a study of CD8 T cells in Susac syndrome. Roughly 0.45 to 1 ug RNA was reverse transcribed with random hexamers. TCRdb independently ran MiXCR on the immunoSEQ multiplex PCR reads; one entry per CDR3 protein. The data show over 100,000 distinct CDR3 sequences, approximately 90% seen once. The CDR3 has 16 residues. The trim removed 5 bases at V and 4 bases at J, leaving 12 bases unmatched. The material sequenced was CD8+ T cells from PBMCs. The rearrangement links TRBV12-3 or TRBV12-4 to TRBJ1-1; 8 bases map to TRBD1. This TCR was recovered from a human donor in good health. CDR3 in DNA: TGTGCCAGCAGTCCCAGGACAGGGATCGTTATCACTGAAGCTTTCTTT. Translation gives CASSPRTGIVITEAFF.